This T cell receptor (beta chain) derives from a study of OX40 agonist ivuxolimab in advanced cancers. Only in-frame clones appear in the TCRdb table, and some are missing; sequencing was by immunoSEQ multiplex PCR. The sample includes 60,000 to 65,000 clones, 85% to 90% of them seen just once. CDR3 length: 15 residues. Germline lookup yields CDR1 MNHEY and CDR2 SVGAGI. With V trimmed by 6 bases and J by 6 bases, 10 bases remained unmatched. The V and J genes are TRBV6-5 and TRBJ1-5; 8 bases are shared with TRBD1. The specimen was CD4+ or CD8+ T cells sorted from blood, collected in a trial of the OX40 agonist ivuxolimab. This receptor was taken from an adult with an advanced solid tumor such as melanoma, head and neck, liver or kidney cancer. The CDR3 DNA reads as TGTGCCAGCAGCAGAACAGGACAGGGAGGTCAGCCCCAGCATTTT. Amino acid sequence: CASSRTGQGGQPQHF.